The 29 T cell receptor beta chains given below trace back to one sample, sequenced in a study of blood T cell repertoires in COVID-19. The method was immunoSEQ multiplex PCR; TCRdb's version includes in-frame clones alone and lacks a portion of them. Of 250,000 to 300,000 clones in the sample, approximately 89% were seen once. The specimen was peripheral blood. The source of these receptors is a woman in her seventies with COVID-19, enrolled during active disease.

This clone occurred once. The rearrangement links TRBV28 to TRBJ1-4; TRBD1 might be the D (5 bases). V lost 2 bases and J 2 bases, leaving 9 bases between the germline ends. Germline V gene lookup returns CDR1 MDHEN and CDR2 SYDVKM. The CDR3 is 15 amino acids. This CDR3 is CASSLRTTTNEKLFF. CDR3 DNA sequence: TGTGCCAGCAGTTTACGGACAACGACTAATGAAAAACTGTTTTTT.

The rearrangement uses TRBV6-5 and TRBJ2-3; 7 positions match TRBD1. Germline CDR1 reads MNHEY; CDR2 reads SVGAGI. This CDR3 contains 14 residues. Trimming cost V 8 bases and J 0 bases; bases outside gene matches: 5. The DNA for the CDR3 is TGTGCCAGCCTTAGGGACAGCAGCACAGATACGCAGTATTTT. Translating gives CASLRDSSTDTQYF.

The rearrangement uses TRBV28 and TRBJ1-6; D uncertain. V lost 5 bases and J lost 8, with 13 bases in between. CDR1 is MDHEN, CDR2 SYDVKM, per germline. The CDR3 sequence is 14 residues long. CDR3 sequence reads: CASSPRRRDSPLHF. The CDR3 DNA reads TGTGCCAGCAGTCCCAGGAGGCGAGATTCACCCCTCCACTTT.

This clone was observed a few times. The chain is built from TRBV12-5 and TRBJ2-1; D possibly corresponds to TRBD1 (5 bases). CDR1 is LGHNT and CDR2 is FRNRAP in the germline V gene. The CDR3 is made up of 17 amino acids. Trimming took off 1 base at V and 0 bases at J, with 13 bases between the two ends. The CDR3 region has the DNA TGTGCTAGTGGTTTGGCCCCAGGGCGAGACTCCTACAATGAGCAGTTCTTC. Its translation is CASGLAPGRDSYNEQFF.

The chain carries TRBV30 and TRBJ2-3, with no clear D. This CDR3 contains 14 residues. Germline V gene sequence: CDR1 GTSNPN, CDR2 SVGIG (reference sequence). Trimming removed 0 bases from V and 3 bases from J, with 10 bases in between. The CDR3 DNA reads as TGTGCCTGGAGTGTTCTGGCGCGGACAGATACGCAGTATTTT. As protein: CAWSVLARTDTQYF.

This sequence joins TRBV19 and TRBJ1-2; D perhaps matches TRBD1 (5 bases). CDR3 size: 14 residues. Germline V gene lookup returns CDR1 LNHDA and CDR2 SQIVND (reference sequence). Trimming removed 2 bases from V and 5 bases from J, with 12 bases in between. CDR3 in amino acids: CASSIREGVYGYTF. CDR3 nucleotides: TGTGCCAGTAGTATACGAGAAGGGGTATATGGCTACACCTTC.

The rearrangement uses TRBV5-1 and TRBJ2-1, with 8 bases matching TRBD1. This CDR3 spans 13 amino acids. CDR1 is SGHRS, CDR2 YFSETQ, per germline. Trimming at V came to 4 bases and at J to 7 bases, leaving 4 bases not matched to a gene. The CDR3 DNA reads TGCGCCAGCAGCGGACAGGGCTGGAATGAGCAGTTCTTC. It yields the protein CASSGQGWNEQFF.

The chain carries TRBV29-1 and TRBJ1-2, with TRBD1 identical over 7 bases. CDR3 size: 14 residues. Germline assignment: CDR1 SQVTM and CDR2 ANQGSEA. The trim removed 5 bases at V and 6 bases at J, leaving 12 bases unmatched. In DNA, the CDR3 is TGCAGCGTTCCTCATAATACAGGGGCTGATGGCTACACCTTC. It codes for CSVPHNTGADGYTF.

Comment on this clone: The sample holds other DNA sequences that translate to the same CDR3. V gene TRBV5-1 combines with J gene TRBJ1-4; 7 bases are a match to TRBD1. The CDR3 is made up of 14 amino acids. Germline V gene sequence: CDR1 SGHRS, CDR2 YFSETQ. The J segment lost 5 bases and the V segment lost 4 bases, leaving 5 bases of the junction unmatched. The CDR3 protein is CASSVDRPNEKLFF. DNA for the CDR3: TGCGCCAGCAGCGTGGACAGGCCCAATGAAAAACTGTTTTTT.

The chain is built from TRBV29-1 and TRBJ1-1; D is possibly TRBD1 (5 bases). With 3 bases removed from V and 4 bases from J, the gap between germline ends came to 15 bases. This CDR3 spans 14 amino acids. Germline loops: CDR1 SQVTM, CDR2 ANQGSEA. Here the CDR3 DNA reads TGCAGCGTTGAGTTACTGCGGGGGGGCACTGAAGCTTTCTTT. Amino acid sequence: CSVELLRGGTEAFF.

This sequence joins TRBV3-1 (or the pseudogene TRBV3-2) and TRBJ2-1, with a tentative D call TRBD2 (6 bases). Trimming stripped 8 bases from V and 4 bases from J, with 15 bases between. The CDR3 extends over 14 amino acids. Germline assignment: CDR1 LGHDT and CDR2 YNNKEL (reference sequence). The DNA of the CDR3 is TGTGCCAGCGGGCGATCAGGAGGGTACAATGAGCAGTTCTTC. This sequence encodes CASGRSGGYNEQFF.

V gene TRBV5-4 combines with J gene TRBJ1-1; TRBD1 matches 10 bases. Germline CDR1 SGHNT, CDR2 YYREEE (reference sequence). This CDR3 is built from 14 residues. The V gene end was trimmed by 4 bases and the J gene end by 6 bases; junction bases not matched to a gene: 6. CDR3 coding DNA: TGTGCCAGCAGCCCCGACAGGGGGCTTTCTGAAGCTTTCTTT. It codes for CASSPDRGLSEAFF.

The chain joins TRBV6-6 to TRBJ1-5; tentatively, D is TRBD1 (6 bases). V was shortened by 3 bases and J by 0 bases, with 9 bases between the two germline ends. Germline assignment: CDR1 MNHNY and CDR2 SVGAGI (reference sequence). The CDR3 has 15 amino acids. The CDR3 DNA reads as TGTGCCAGCAGTTATGGACAGTTTAGCAATCAGCCCCAGCATTTT. Residues: CASSYGQFSNQPQHF.

This chain uses TRBV4-1 with TRBJ1-2, with a tentative D call TRBD1 (5 bases). The V gene's germline CDR1 is MGHRA and CDR2 YSYEKL. V gave up 0 bases and J gave up 10 bases, with 9 bases separating them. This CDR3 comprises 12 residues. CDR3 coding DNA: TGCGCCAGCAGCCAAGAGACAGCCCACTACACCTTC. Protein product: CASSQETAHYTF.

The gene calls are TRBV19 and TRBJ1-4; D is possibly TRBD1 (5 bases). The CDR3 runs 15 residues. Between the trimmed V and J ends, which lost 3 bases and 4 bases, there was a span of 12 bases. CDR1 is LNHDA and CDR2 is SQIVND in the germline V gene (reference sequence). CDR3 DNA: TGTGCCAGTAGTATCGCGGGACGGATTAATGAAAAACTGTTTTTT. Its translation is CASSIAGRINEKLFF.

This CDR3 is CAISSSQRLNTGELFF. The CDR3 DNA sequence: TGTGCCATCTCGTCTTCCCAGCGCCTGAACACCGGGGAGCTGTTTTTT. The rearrangement uses TRBV10-3 and TRBJ2-2; unclear D gene. The CDR3 loop spans 16 amino acids. Germline CDR1 is ENHRY and CDR2 is SYGVKD. Trimming removed 8 bases at V and 1 base at J, with 17 bases between.

Concerning this clone itself: Distinct nucleotide sequences in the sample also encode this CDR3. V is TRBV5-1 and J is TRBJ1-1; TRBD1 might be the D (5 bases). CDR3 length equals 13 residues. CDR1 is SGHRS, CDR2 YFSETQ, per germline. With 1 base removed from V and 4 bases from J, the gap between germline ends came to 8 bases. Here the CDR3 reads CASSLSGGTEAFF. The CDR3 bases are TGCGCCAGCAGCTTGTCGGGGGGCACTGAAGCTTTCTTT.

The chain is built from TRBV18 and TRBJ1-4; 10 bases match TRBD1. Germline CDR1 KGHSH, CDR2 LQKENI. J was trimmed by 10 bases and V by 4 bases; bases with no gene match: 9. The CDR3 is made up of 15 amino acids. In DNA form, the CDR3 reads TGTGCCAGCTCACTCCGGGACAGGGGTGGCGGAAAACTGTTTTTT. Translating it yields CASSLRDRGGGKLFF.

The rearrangement links TRBV28 to TRBJ2-1, with 7 bases lining up with TRBD1. With 5 bases clipped from V and 7 bases from J, the junction kept 8 bases outside the gene matches. The germline CDR1 and CDR2 sequences are MDHEN and SYDVKM. The CDR3 covers 14 residues. The CDR3 nucleotides are TGTGCCAGCAGTCCGACAGGGAATCGGAATGAGCAGTTCTTC. This sequence encodes CASSPTGNRNEQFF. The full variable domain, in which reference TRBV28 and TRBJ2-1 provide the parts outside the CDR3, is DVKVTQSSRYLVKRTGEKVFLECVQDMDHENMFWYRQDPGLGLRLIYFSYDVKMKEKGDIPEGYSVSREKKERFSLILESASTNQTSMYLCASSPTGNRNEQFFGPGTRLTVL.

This chain joins TRBV11-1 and TRBJ2-1; D may be TRBD2 (5 bases). The CDR3 runs to 14 residues. Per germline, CDR1 SGHAT and CDR2 FQDESV (reference sequence). The V end lost 0 bases, the J end lost 6 bases, and 9 bases lay between the germline ends. As DNA, the CDR3 is TGTGCCAGCAGCTTAGCGAGGGTGGGCAATGAGCAGTTCTTC. It translates to CASSLARVGNEQFF.

The rearrangement links TRBV10-3 to TRBJ2-7; TRBD2 aligns across 11 bases. The ends lost 4 bases at V and 7 bases at J; junction bases unmatched: 9. This CDR3 is 15 amino acids long. Germline V gene lookup returns CDR1 ENHRY and CDR2 SYGVKD. The CDR3 nucleotides are TGTGCCATCAGTGCCGAACTAGCGGGAGTGGGGGAGCAGTACTTC. This encodes CAISAELAGVGEQYF.

The J gene is TRBJ2-4, the V gene TRBV28, with D perhaps matching TRBD1 (5 bases). The germline CDR1 and CDR2 sequences are MDHEN and SYDVKM. The ends were cut back, 3 bases at V and 0 bases at J, with 9 bases in the middle. The CDR3 sequence is 15 residues long. Written as DNA, the CDR3 is TGTGCCAGCAGTTTCACAGGTATAGCCAAAAACATTCAGTACTTC. It is translated as CASSFTGIAKNIQYF. Using reference TRBV28 and TRBJ2-4 for the parts outside the CDR3, the full variable domain is DVKVTQSSRYLVKRTGEKVFLECVQDMDHENMFWYRQDPGLGLRLIYFSYDVKMKEKGDIPEGYSVSREKKERFSLILESASTNQTSMYLCASSFTGIAKNIQYFGAGTRLSVL.

V is TRBV19 and J is TRBJ1-3; D is uncertain. Deletions cut 7 bases from V and 0 bases from J, with 7 bases between. The V gene's germline CDR1 is LNHDA and CDR2 SQIVND (reference sequence). This CDR3 contains 13 residues. The CDR3 DNA sequence: TGTGCCAGTAAAACATCCTCTGGAAACACCATATATTTT. Protein product: CASKTSSGNTIYF.

The chain couples TRBV5-1 to TRBJ1-4; 9 nucleotides line up with TRBD1. This CDR3 region has 15 residues. V shed 4 bases, J shed 6 bases, and the junction held 7 bases outside the gene matches. The germline V gene encodes CDR1 SGHRS and CDR2 YFSETQ. The CDR3: CASSTAGTGYEKLFF. In DNA, the CDR3 is TGCGCCAGCAGCACCGCCGGGACAGGGTATGAAAAACTGTTTTTT. The variable domain in full, completed from reference TRBV5-1 and TRBJ1-4, reads KAGVTQTPRYLIKTRGQQVTLSCSPISGHRSVSWYQQTPGQGLQFLFEYFSETQRNKGNFPGRFSGRQFSNSRSEMNVSTLELGDSALYLCASSTAGTGYEKLFFGSGTQLSVL.

V gene TRBV5-8 combines with J gene TRBJ2-1; TRBD2 is a possible D gene (6 bases). The germline V gene has CDR1 SGHTS and CDR2 YDEGEE. The CDR3 has 14 amino acids. Trimming took off 4 bases at V and 4 bases at J, with 12 bases between the two ends. This CDR3 is CASSTGLMYNEQFF. The CDR3 DNA is TGTGCCAGCAGCACCGGACTAATGTACAATGAGCAGTTCTTC.

The chain uses TRBV28 and TRBJ1-2, with D uncertain. The germline V and J ends were trimmed by 3 bases and 4 bases, with 9 bases remaining between them. CDR3 size: 13 residues. Germline-derived CDR1 and CDR2 are MDHEN and SYDVKM. DNA of the CDR3: TGTGCCAGCAGTTTGGGCAGCTTCTATGGCTACACCTTC. It is translated as CASSLGSFYGYTF.

This clone was seen a few times. Other nucleotide sequences in the sample specify the same CDR3. V is TRBV4-1 and J is TRBJ2-7; 11 bases are shared with TRBD2. This CDR3 has 15 residues. Germline assignment: CDR1 MGHRA and CDR2 YSYEKL. The V and J ends lost 1 base and 4 bases, in that order; junction bases with no gene match: 3. The CDR3 spells CASSQGLAGSYEQYF. The CDR3, as DNA: TGCGCCAGCAGCCAAGGACTAGCGGGGTCTTACGAGCAGTACTTC.

The chain joins TRBV7-3 to TRBJ2-2; 7 bases align to TRBD1. V lost 1 base to trimming and J lost 5 bases; unmatched junction nucleotides: 10. CDR1 and CDR2 from the germline V gene are SGHTA and FQGTGA. The CDR3 consists of 17 residues. This chain's CDR3 is CASSLRGGRPATGELFF. CDR3 bases: TGTGCCAGCAGCTTAAGAGGGGGCCGGCCCGCAACCGGGGAGCTGTTTTTT. The whole variable domain, filled in from reference TRBV7-3 and TRBJ2-2, reads GAGVSQTPSNKVTEKGKYVELRCDPISGHTALYWYRQSLGQGPEFLIYFQGTGAADDSGLPNDRFFAVRPEGSVSTLKIQRTERGDSAVYLCASSLRGGRPATGELFFGEGSRLTVL.

This clone was observed a few times. The V and J genes are TRBV4-3 and TRBJ2-7; D gene unclear. Germline assignment: CDR1 LGHNA and CDR2 YSLEER. The length of the CDR3 is 15 residues. The V and J ends lost 1 base and 3 bases respectively, with 13 bases between them. The CDR3 nucleotides are TGCGCCAGCAGCCAAGCTGGAGCATCTAGCTACGAGCAGTACTTC. It encodes CASSQAGASSYEQYF.